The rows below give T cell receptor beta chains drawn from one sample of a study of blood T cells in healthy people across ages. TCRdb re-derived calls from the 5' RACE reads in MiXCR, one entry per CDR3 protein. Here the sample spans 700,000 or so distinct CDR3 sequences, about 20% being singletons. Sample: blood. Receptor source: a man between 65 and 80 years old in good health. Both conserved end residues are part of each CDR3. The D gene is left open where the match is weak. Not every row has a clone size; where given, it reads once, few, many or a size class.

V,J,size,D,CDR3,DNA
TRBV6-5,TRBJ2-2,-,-,CASSAALRSGELFF,TGTGCCAGCTCGGCTGCGCTGCGATCCGGGGAGCTGTTTTTT
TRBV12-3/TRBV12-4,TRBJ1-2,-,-,CASSARTGIDGYTF,TGTGCCAGCAGTGCCCGGACGGGGATTGATGGCTACACCTTC
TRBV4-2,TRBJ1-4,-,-,CASSPYLATNEKLFF,TGTGCCAGCAGCCCCTATCTTGCAACTAATGAAAAACTGTTTTTT
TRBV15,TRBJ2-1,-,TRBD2,CATSTGTSGGYEEQFF,TGTGCCACCAGCACAGGGACTAGCGGGGGGTATGAAGAGCAGTTCTTC
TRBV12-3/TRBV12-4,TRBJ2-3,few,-,CASSPTGTYADTQYF,TGTGCCAGCAGTCCCACCGGGACATACGCAGATACGCAGTATTTT
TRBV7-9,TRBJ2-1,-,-,CASSLWAVSSYNGQFF,TGTGCCAGCAGCTTATGGGCGGTAAGCTCCTACAATGGGCAGTTCTTC
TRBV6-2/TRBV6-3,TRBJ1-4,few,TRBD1,CASRPTGQGRGTNEKLFF,TGTGCCAGCAGACCGACCGGACAGGGGAGAGGAACTAATGAAAAACTGTTTTTT
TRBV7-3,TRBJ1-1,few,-,CASSSTGKSDTEAFF,TGTGCCAGCAGCTCCACAGGGAAGAGCGACACTGAAGCTTTCTTT
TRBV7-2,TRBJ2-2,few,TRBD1,CASSSPRDSNTGELFF,TGTGCCAGCAGCTCCCCTCGGGACAGCAACACCGGGGAGCTGTTTTTT
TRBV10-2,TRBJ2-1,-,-,CASSEGTERTHYNEQFF,TGCGCCAGCAGTGAGGGGACGGAACGGACCCACTACAATGAGCAGTTCTTC
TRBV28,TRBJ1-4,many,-,CASSLQEGEKLFF,TGTGCCAGCAGTTTACAGGAGGGGGAAAAACTGTTTTTT
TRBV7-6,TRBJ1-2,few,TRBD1,CASSLAQTGRPSSSDYGYTF,TGTGCCAGCAGCTTAGCCCAGACAGGGAGACCCTCCTCGAGCGACTATGGCTACACCTTC
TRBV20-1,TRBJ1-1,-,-,CSASQVRRNTEAFF,TGCAGTGCTAGCCAGGTTAGGAGGAACACTGAAGCTTTCTTT
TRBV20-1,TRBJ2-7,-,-,CSAPSPISYEQYF,TGCAGTGCTCCAAGCCCCATCTCCTACGAGCAGTACTTC
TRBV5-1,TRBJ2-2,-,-,CASSLVPGGAPGELFF,TGCGCCAGCAGCTTGGTACCCGGGGGAGCCCCCGGGGAGCTGTTTTTT
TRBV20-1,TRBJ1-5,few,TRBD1,CSARDGGQGASQPQHF,TGCAGTGCTAGAGATGGGGGACAGGGGGCCTCTCAGCCCCAGCATTTT
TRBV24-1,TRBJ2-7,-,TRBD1,CATSEGGPSYEQYF,TGTGCCACCAGTGAAGGGGGCCCCTCCTACGAGCAGTACTTC